Listed below are T cell receptor beta chains from one sample, sequenced in a study of lymphopenia after photon versus proton radiotherapy. The data were produced by immunoSEQ multiplex PCR, yet TCRdb's version contains in-frame clones alone and is incomplete. This repertoire shows 45,000 to 65,000 clones, around 88% found once; its top ten account for less than 35%. Sequencing used peripheral blood, obtained from a patient treated with photon-based radiotherapy. These receptors were obtained from a man over 45 with gastric cancer. Both conserved end residues are part of each CDR3. The D gene is left open where the match is weak. Not all rows give a size; the values are once, few, many and, for expanded clones, a class.

abundance,d_gene,j_gene,v_gene,CDR3aa,CDR3nt
NA,TRBD2,TRBJ2-7,TRBV6-6,CASSQSGSKVYEQYF,TGTGCCAGCAGCCAAAGCGGGAGCAAGGTCTACGAGCAGTACTTC
NA,NA,TRBJ2-7,TRBV20-1,CSAPTTYEQYF,TGCAGTGCTCCAACTACCTACGAGCAGTACTTC
NA,NA,TRBJ2-2,TRBV11-1,CASSRGSSFVTGELFF,TGTGCCAGCAGCCGAGGGAGTTCATTTGTAACCGGGGAGCTGTTTTTT
NA,NA,TRBJ2-2,TRBV6-4,CASTSGDTGELFF,TGTGCCAGCACTTCTGGTGACACCGGGGAGCTGTTTTTT
NA,NA,TRBJ1-3,TRBV9,CASSVDPGGSGNTIYF,TGTGCCAGCAGCGTAGACCCGGGGGGCTCTGGAAACACCATATATTTT
NA,TRBD1,TRBJ2-1,TRBV5-1,CASSADRALFF,TGCGCCAGCAGCGCGGACAGGGCCCTGTTCTTC
NA,TRBD1,TRBJ1-2,TRBV19,CASSPLRQGARYYGYTF,TGTGCCAGTAGTCCCCTCAGACAGGGGGCACGTTACTATGGCTACACCTTC
NA,NA,TRBJ2-3,TRBV18,CASSPTAGDTQYF,TGTGCCAGCTCACCGACCGCCGGAGATACGCAGTATTTT
once,NA,TRBJ2-1,TRBV4-3,CASSRGTAGVSVDEQFF,TGCGCCAGCAGCCGAGGTACAGCGGGCGTCTCCGTGGATGAGCAGTTCTTC
NA,TRBD2,TRBJ2-3,TRBV4-2,CASSQDPAGGADTQYF,TGTGCCAGCAGCCAAGATCCAGCGGGAGGCGCAGATACGCAGTATTTT
NA,NA,TRBJ2-7,TRBV5-6,CASSFQDVYEQYF,TGTGCCAGCAGCTTCCAGGACGTCTACGAGCAGTACTTC
NA,TRBD2,TRBJ2-1,TRBV9,CASSLGLAMGNEQFF,TGTGCCAGCAGCCTGGGACTAGCGATGGGCAATGAGCAGTTCTTC
once,TRBD2,TRBJ2-7,TRBV2,CASRTPPGLAGLGSYEQYF,TGTGCCAGCAGGACACCCCCGGGACTAGCGGGACTTGGGTCCTACGAGCAGTACTTC
few,NA,TRBJ2-3,TRBV18,CASSPPTTDTQYF,TGTGCCAGCTCACCACCGACCACAGATACGCAGTATTTT
NA,NA,TRBJ2-1,TRBV5-6,CASSGAKIEQFF,TGTGCCAGCAGCGGCGCGAAGATAGAGCAGTTCTTC